The entry that follows covers one T cell receptor beta chain sequence. Its matching antigen is unknown. This entry is derived from a study of shared clonotypes between healthy human individuals. Sequencing used immunoSEQ multiplex PCR; TCRdb keeps in-frame clones, though not all of them. The sample comprises 1,500,000 or so clones, approximately 98.5% of which are singletons, and around 0.38% rests with the top ten. Notes on the study in general: With a few donors compared, 4.5% to 6.5% of naive CD4 clonotypes were shared. Larger richness was generally estimated for naive than memory subsets.

Losses at the gene ends were 6 bases for V and 3 bases for J; bases not matched to a gene: 11. Germline loops: CDR1 SNHLY, CDR2 FYNNEI. This CDR3 spans 17 amino acids. V gene TRBV2 combines with J gene TRBJ2-5, with 12 bases aligning to TRBD2. The sample consisted of naive CD4+ T cells sorted from blood. The subset: CD45RA+ positively selected. The receptor comes from a man aged 25 to 40 in good health. CDR3 residues: CASSSVPRLAGEETQYF. CDR3 nucleotide sequence: TGTGCCAGCAGCTCCGTCCCCAGACTAGCGGGGGAAGAGACCCAGTACTTC. Filled out from reference TRBV2 and TRBJ2-5, the complete variable domain reads EPEVTQTPSHQVTQMGQEVILRCVPISNHLYFYWYRQILGQKVEFLVSFYNNEISEKSEIFDDQFSVERPDGSNFTLKIRSTKLEDSAMYFCASSSVPRLAGEETQYFGPGTRLLVL.